This T cell receptor (beta chain) was retrieved from a study of blood T cell repertoires in COVID-19. The wider study: Italy, Spain and the United States were the sources of the convalescent and acute COVID-19 samples. Sources were T cells, B-cell-depleted T cells, or PBMCs; the material itself was cDNA or gDNA.

Original methodology: Reference gene primers were amplified, and this amplification served to estimate nucleated cell counts. Produced via immunoSEQ multiplex PCR; TCRdb's table is partial and in-frame only. The V and J calls and clone size were taken over from that table, and D and trimming were inferred from the DNA. The sample holds 60,000 to 75,000 clones, roughly 85% seen once. This TCR derives from a woman aged 80 or over with active or convalescent COVID-19. What was sequenced was peripheral blood.

The CDR3 is CASTQGANRRANYGYTF. CDR3 bases: TGTGCCAGCACGCAGGGGGCCAACCGTCGAGCTAACTATGGCTACACCTTC. This chain links TRBV28 with TRBJ1-2, with 8 bases lining up with TRBD1. V lost 7 bases and J lost 0; bases outside the gene matches: 13. The CDR3 covers 17 residues. CDR1 is MDHEN, CDR2 SYDVKM, per germline.